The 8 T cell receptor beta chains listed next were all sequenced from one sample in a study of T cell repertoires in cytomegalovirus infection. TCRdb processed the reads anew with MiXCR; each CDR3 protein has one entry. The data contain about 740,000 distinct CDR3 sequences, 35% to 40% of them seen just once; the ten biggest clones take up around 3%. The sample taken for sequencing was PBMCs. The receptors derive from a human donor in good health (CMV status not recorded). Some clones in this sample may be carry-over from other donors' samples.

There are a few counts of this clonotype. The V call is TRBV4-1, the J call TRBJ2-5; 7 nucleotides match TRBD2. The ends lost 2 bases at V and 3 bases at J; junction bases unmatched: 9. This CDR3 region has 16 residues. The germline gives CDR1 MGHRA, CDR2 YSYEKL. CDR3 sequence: CASSQSVLAAKETQYF. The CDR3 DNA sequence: TGCGCCAGCAGCCAATCGGTTCTAGCGGCCAAAGAGACCCAGTACTTC.

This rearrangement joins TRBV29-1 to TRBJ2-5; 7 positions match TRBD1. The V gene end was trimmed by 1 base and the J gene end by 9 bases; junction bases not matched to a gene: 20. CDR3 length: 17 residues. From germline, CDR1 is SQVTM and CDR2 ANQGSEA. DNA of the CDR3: TGCAGCGTTGAAGCCCAAACCGCCCCGGGACAGAAGTGGGCCCAGTACTTC. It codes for CSVEAQTAPGQKWAQYF.

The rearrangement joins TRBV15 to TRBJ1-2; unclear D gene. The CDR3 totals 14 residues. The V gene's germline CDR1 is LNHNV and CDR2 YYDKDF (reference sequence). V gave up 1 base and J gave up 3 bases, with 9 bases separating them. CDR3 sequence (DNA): TGTGCCACCAGCAGAGGAGAAGGGTACTATGGCTACACCTTC. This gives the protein CATSRGEGYYGYTF.

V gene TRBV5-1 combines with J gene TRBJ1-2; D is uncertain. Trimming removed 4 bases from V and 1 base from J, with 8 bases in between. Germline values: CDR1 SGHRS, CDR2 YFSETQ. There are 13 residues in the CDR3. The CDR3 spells CASSTEGNYGYTF. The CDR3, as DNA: TGCGCCAGCAGCACGGAGGGTAACTATGGCTACACCTTC.

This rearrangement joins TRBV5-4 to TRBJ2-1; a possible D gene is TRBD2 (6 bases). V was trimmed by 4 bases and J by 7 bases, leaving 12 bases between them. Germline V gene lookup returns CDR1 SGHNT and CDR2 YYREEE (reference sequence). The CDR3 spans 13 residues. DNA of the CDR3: TGTGCCAGCAGCCCTGGGGGGATGAATGAGCAGTTCTTC. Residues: CASSPGGMNEQFF.

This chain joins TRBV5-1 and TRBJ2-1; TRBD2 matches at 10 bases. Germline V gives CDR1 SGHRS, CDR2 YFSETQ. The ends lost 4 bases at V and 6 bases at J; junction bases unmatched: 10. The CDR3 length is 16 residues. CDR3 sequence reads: CASSPKTSGAFNEQFF. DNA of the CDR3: TGCGCCAGCAGCCCCAAAACTAGCGGGGCGTTCAATGAGCAGTTCTTC.

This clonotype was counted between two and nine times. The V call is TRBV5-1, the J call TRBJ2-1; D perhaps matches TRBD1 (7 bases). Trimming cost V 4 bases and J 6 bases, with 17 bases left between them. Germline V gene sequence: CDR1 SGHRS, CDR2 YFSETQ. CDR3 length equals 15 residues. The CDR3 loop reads CASSPEGQMINEQFF. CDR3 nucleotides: TGCGCCAGCAGCCCGGAGGGACAGATGATCAATGAGCAGTTCTTC.

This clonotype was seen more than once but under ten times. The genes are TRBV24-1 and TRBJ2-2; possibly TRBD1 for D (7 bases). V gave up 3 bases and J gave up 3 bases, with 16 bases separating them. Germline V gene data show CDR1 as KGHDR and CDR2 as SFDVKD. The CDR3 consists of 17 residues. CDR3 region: CATSDPTGRRDTGELFF. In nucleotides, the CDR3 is TGTGCCACCAGTGATCCGACAGGGAGGAGGGACACCGGGGAGCTGTTTTTT.